One sample yielded the 17 T cell receptor beta chains listed below, sequenced in a study of blood T cell repertoires in COVID-19. The protocol was immunoSEQ multiplex PCR, while the TCRdb copy is restricted to in-frame clones and leaves out a portion. The sample carries approximately 300,000 clones, more than 90% recorded once. Source material: PBMCs or T cells enriched from blood (not recorded which). The receptors derive from a woman aged 25 to 45 who had been exposed to COVID-19.

The chain joins TRBV9 to TRBJ2-5; the match to TRBD1 covers 12 bases. V shed 5 bases, J shed 3 bases, and the junction held 5 bases outside the gene matches. Germline V CDR1 and CDR2: SGDLS, YYNGEE. This CDR3 region has 15 residues. The CDR3 sequence is CASSAGTGGEETQYF. The CDR3, as DNA: TGTGCCAGCAGTGCCGGGACAGGGGGCGAAGAGACCCAGTACTTC.

The chain employs TRBV14 and TRBJ1-2; D gene ambiguous. V was cut by 4 bases and J by 6 bases, with 12 bases left in between. Germline CDR1 and CDR2: SGHDN and FVKESK. This CDR3 contains 13 residues. The CDR3 is CASSPRFSDGYTF. CDR3 nucleotide sequence: TGTGCCAGCAGCCCCAGGTTTTCAGATGGCTACACCTTC.

The chain has TRBV5-1 and TRBJ1-1; D is unclear. CDR1 and CDR2 from the germline V gene are SGHRS and YFSETQ. This CDR3 is built from 14 residues. Between the trimmed V and J ends, which lost 0 bases and 4 bases, there was a span of 10 bases. Here the CDR3 reads CASSLDEEGTEAFF. The DNA of the CDR3 is TGCGCCAGCAGCTTGGATGAGGAGGGCACTGAAGCTTTCTTT.

The chain carries TRBV7-9 and TRBJ2-7; TRBD1 matches 10 bases. Looked up from germline, CDR1 is SEHNR and CDR2 is FQNEAQ (reference sequence). J gave up 5 bases and V 1 base, and 2 bases lay outside the gene matches. CDR3 size: 14 residues. The CDR3 region is CASSLGQGADEQYF. Written as DNA, the CDR3 is TGTGCCAGCAGCTTAGGACAGGGGGCTGACGAGCAGTACTTC.

The chain recombines TRBV6-5 with TRBJ1-2; D perhaps matches TRBD1 (6 bases). V was shortened by 0 bases and J by 4 bases, with 12 bases between the two germline ends. In germline, CDR1 is MNHEY, CDR2 SVGAGI. This CDR3 is built from 15 residues. The CDR3 sequence: CASSYSPGQSYGYTF. As DNA, the CDR3 is TGTGCCAGCAGTTACTCCCCCGGACAGAGCTATGGCTACACCTTC.

The chain links TRBV30 to TRBJ1-6, with D maybe TRBD1 (6 bases). From germline, CDR1 is GTSNPN and CDR2 SVGIG (reference sequence). The CDR3 runs 13 residues. V shed 2 bases and J shed 11 bases, with 13 bases lying between them. This CDR3 is CAWSPGARTPLHF. For the CDR3, the DNA is TGTGCCTGGAGTCCAGGGGCCAGGACACCCCTCCACTTT. Together with reference TRBV30 and TRBJ1-6, the CDR3 gives the full variable domain: SQTIHQWPATLVQPVGSPLSLECTVEGTSNPNLYWYRQAAGRGLQLLFYSVGIGQISSEVPQNLSASRPQDRQFILSSKKLLLSDSGFYLCAWSPGARTPLHFGNGTRLTVT.

J is TRBJ1-2 and V is TRBV7-2, with D perhaps matching TRBD1 (5 bases). V was shortened by 1 base and J by 4 bases, with 22 bases between the two germline ends. The CDR3 is 18 amino acids. The germline CDR1 and CDR2 sequences are SGHTA and FQGNSA. The CDR3 nucleotides read TGTGCCAGCAGCTTAGATAGGGGCATCTCGTTAGGATCCTATGGCTACACCTTC. It yields the protein CASSLDRGISLGSYGYTF.

The V gene is TRBV30, the J gene TRBJ2-7; tentative D call: TRBD1 (6 bases). CDR3 length equals 13 residues. Deletions cut 2 bases from V and 8 bases from J, with 16 bases between. Germline V gene data show CDR1 as GTSNPN and CDR2 as SVGIG (reference sequence). This CDR3 is CAWSTLSTGQQYF. The CDR3 bases are TGTGCCTGGAGTACCCTGTCGACAGGCCAGCAGTACTTC.

This chain connects TRBV18 to TRBJ2-3, with 9 positions matching TRBD2. The germline gives CDR1 KGHSH, CDR2 LQKENI. Trimming removed 3 bases from V and 4 bases from J; junction bases left unmatched: 8. This CDR3 spans 16 amino acids. The CDR3 sequence: CASSPVASGVADTQYF. The CDR3 DNA follows: TGTGCCAGCTCACCGGTAGCTAGCGGGGTCGCAGATACGCAGTATTTT. The variable domain in full, completed from reference TRBV18 and TRBJ2-3, reads NAGVMQNPRHLVRRRGQEARLRCSPMKGHSHVYWYRQLPEEGLKFMVYLQKENIIDESGMPKERFSAEFPKEGPSILRIQQVVRGDSAAYFCASSPVASGVADTQYFGPGTRLTVL.

This chain uses TRBV7-9 with TRBJ2-5; a possible D gene is TRBD2 (5 bases). This CDR3 region has 16 residues. The V gene lost 4 bases and the J gene lost 4 bases, with 19 bases spanning the gap. Germline V gene data show CDR1 as SEHNR and CDR2 as FQNEAQ (reference sequence). For the CDR3, the DNA is TGTGCCAGCAGCTCCCCTGAACGAGGGAGAGGAGAGACCCAGTACTTC. This translates into CASSSPERGRGETQYF.

This chain links TRBV11-1 with TRBJ2-3; D not resolved. The CDR3 contains 11 residues. The V gene's germline CDR1 is SGHAT and CDR2 FQDESV (reference sequence). V shed 2 bases and J shed 5 bases, with 2 bases lying between them. This CDR3 is CASSLRDTQYF. CDR3 in DNA: TGTGCCAGCAGCTTACGAGATACGCAGTATTTT.

This chain joins TRBV19 and TRBJ1-6, with 11 bases matching TRBD1. CDR1 is LNHDA and CDR2 is SQIVND in the germline V gene (reference sequence). The V segment lost 3 bases and the J segment 10 bases; nucleotides outside the gene matches: 5. The CDR3 has 15 residues. The CDR3 DNA reads as TGTGCCAGTAGTATCGGGACAGGGGGAAGGTCACCCCTCCACTTT. Amino acids: CASSIGTGGRSPLHF. Together with reference TRBV19 and TRBJ1-6, the CDR3 gives the full variable domain: DGGITQSPKYLFRKEGQNVTLSCEQNLNHDAMYWYRQDPGQGLRLIYYSQIVNDFQKGDIAEGYSVSREKKESFPLTVTSAQKNPTAFYLCASSIGTGGRSPLHFGNGTRLTVT.

The gene calls are TRBV27 and TRBJ2-7, with D possibly being TRBD1 (6 bases). V lost 5 bases to trimming and J lost 12 bases, with 20 bases between them. CDR1 MNHEY and CDR2 SMNVEV come from the germline V gene (reference sequence). This CDR3 spans 13 amino acids. The CDR3 region has the DNA TGTGCCAGCAGTGAAATTATGGGGACAAAGTCGTACTTC. Amino acids: CASSEIMGTKSYF.

The chain couples TRBV12-5 to TRBJ1-1; the match to TRBD1 covers 9 bases. The V and J ends lost 7 bases and 10 bases, in that order; junction bases with no gene match: 7. CDR3 length: 12 amino acids. The germline V gene has CDR1 LGHNT and CDR2 FRNRAP. This chain's CDR3 is CASALGQGSAFF. DNA for the CDR3: TGTGCTAGTGCCCTGGGACAGGGCTCAGCTTTCTTT.

V usage is TRBV5-1 and J usage is TRBJ1-4, with 7 positions matching TRBD1. The germline gives CDR1 SGHRS, CDR2 YFSETQ. The CDR3 is made up of 17 amino acids. The junction had 9 bases not matched to a gene; V was cut back by 2 bases and J by 2 bases. CDR3 nucleotides: TGCGCCAGCAGCTTAAAACCCTCGACAGGGACTAATGAAAAACTGTTTTTT. This translates into CASSLKPSTGTNEKLFF. Complete variable domain (other parts from reference TRBV5-1 and TRBJ1-4): KAGVTQTPRYLIKTRGQQVTLSCSPISGHRSVSWYQQTPGQGLQFLFEYFSETQRNKGNFPGRFSGRQFSNSRSEMNVSTLELGDSALYLCASSLKPSTGTNEKLFFGSGTQLSVL.

This chain joins TRBV9 and TRBJ1-3; no firm D call. Deletions cut 0 bases from V and 3 bases from J, with 10 bases between. The germline CDR1 and CDR2 sequences are SGDLS and YYNGEE. CDR3 size: 15 residues. CDR3 sequence reads: CASSVGLINGNTIYF. The CDR3 DNA sequence: TGTGCCAGCAGCGTAGGACTTATAAATGGAAACACCATATATTTT.

The chain recombines TRBV19 with TRBJ2-2; TRBD2 matches at 7 bases. The germline V gene has CDR1 LNHDA and CDR2 SQIVND (reference sequence). This CDR3 is 16 amino acids long. Trimming took 6 bases from V and 6 from J; bases not matched to a gene: 13. This chain's CDR3 is CASSLRGGIVSGELFF. The CDR3 region has the DNA TGTGCCAGTAGCCTCCGCGGGGGTATAGTCTCCGGGGAGCTGTTTTTT.